Each of the 30 T cell receptor beta chains below was sequenced from the same sample in a study of blood T cell repertoires in COVID-19. The data were produced by immunoSEQ multiplex PCR, yet TCRdb's version contains in-frame clones alone and is incomplete. Of some 140,000 clones in the sample, roughly 83% were seen once. Sequencing used peripheral blood. These receptors all stem from a woman aged 55-70 years with acute or convalescent COVID-19.

The V and J genes are TRBV6-5 and TRBJ2-7; possibly TRBD2 for D (6 bases). CDR1 and CDR2 (germline): MNHEY, SVGAGI. The CDR3 is made up of 14 amino acids. V shed 6 bases and J shed 6 bases, with 18 bases lying between them. The CDR3 loop is CASRPLGGATEQYV. The CDR3 DNA sequence: TGTGCCAGCAGGCCTCTAGGAGGGGCAACCGAGCAGTACGTC.

The rearrangement uses TRBV5-6 and TRBJ1-1; TRBD1 might be the D (5 bases). Deletions cut 4 bases from V and 4 bases from J, with 14 bases between. Germline V gene lookup returns CDR1 SGHDT and CDR2 YYEEEE. This CDR3 has 14 residues. The CDR3 sequence is CASSPQGMGTEAFF. Here the CDR3 DNA reads TGTGCCAGCAGCCCCCAGGGAATGGGCACTGAAGCTTTCTTT.

This chain uses TRBV7-9 with TRBJ1-3, with 7 bases identical to TRBD1. After removal of 5 bases from V and 0 bases from J, the junction contained 4 bases not matched to a gene. Looked up from germline, CDR1 is SEHNR and CDR2 is FQNEAQ (reference sequence). The CDR3 runs to 15 residues. CDR3: CASSQTGDSGNTIYF. CDR3 sequence (DNA): TGTGCCAGCAGCCAAACAGGGGACTCTGGAAACACCATATATTTT.

The chain recombines TRBV18 with TRBJ2-7; possible D gene TRBD2, 6 bases. CDR1 is KGHSH and CDR2 is LQKENI in the germline V gene. Trimming took 6 bases from V and 7 from J, leaving 13 bases between them. The CDR3 is 12 residues long. The CDR3 spells CASSDFAGEQYF. The CDR3 coding sequence is TGTGCCAGCTCCGACTTCGCGGGGGAGCAGTACTTC.

The chain recombines TRBV6-5 with TRBJ2-5; 9 bases align to TRBD2. Germline values: CDR1 MNHEY, CDR2 SVGAGI. The V gene end was trimmed by 11 bases and the J gene end by 1 base; junction bases not matched to a gene: 8. CDR3 size: 14 residues. CDR3 in DNA: TGTGCCGGACGGACTAGCGCCCTCCAAGAGACCCAGTACTTC. Encoded protein: CAGRTSALQETQYF.

This sequence joins TRBV30 and TRBJ1-1, with D hard to call. The CDR3 length is 11 residues. The ends were cut back, 0 bases at V and 11 bases at J, with 10 bases in the middle. Looked up from germline, CDR1 is GTSNPN and CDR2 is SVGIG (reference sequence). In DNA, the CDR3 is TGTGCCTGGAGTGTCGCACCGGGGGCTTTCTTT. It specifies CAWSVAPGAFF.

This sequence joins TRBV7-3 and TRBJ1-2; D remains unclear. The CDR3 contains 13 residues. Germline V gene data show CDR1 as SGHTA and CDR2 as FQGTGA. V lost 5 bases and J lost 6, with 13 bases in between. In nucleotides, the CDR3 is TGTGCCAGCAGCCCGGGTGAGTGGGATGGCTACACCTTC. Protein product: CASSPGEWDGYTF.

The rearrangement joins TRBV3-1 (or the pseudogene TRBV3-2) to TRBJ1-3; 10 bases align to TRBD1. The CDR3 has 14 residues. V trimming: 5 bases; J trimming: 5 bases; junction bases outside the gene matches: 3. CDR1 and CDR2 (germline): LGHDT, YNNKEL (reference sequence). CDR3 coding DNA: TGTGCCAGCAGCTCGGACAGGGGGAGAAACACCATATATTTT. This gives the protein CASSSDRGRNTIYF.

The rearrangement links TRBV7-9 to TRBJ1-2; a possible D gene is TRBD1 (6 bases). V was trimmed by 0 bases and J by 6 bases, leaving 8 bases between them. The CDR3 loop spans 13 amino acids. CDR1 is SEHNR and CDR2 is FQNEAQ in the germline V gene (reference sequence). The CDR3 region is CASSLAGAHGYTF. The DNA of the CDR3 is TGTGCCAGCAGCTTAGCGGGGGCGCATGGCTACACCTTC.

The chain carries TRBV6-5 and TRBJ2-2, with 8 bases aligning to TRBD1. Trimming cost V 4 bases and J 4 bases; bases outside gene matches: 2. CDR3 size: 14 residues. Germline V CDR1 and CDR2: MNHEY, SVGAGI. The CDR3 sequence: CASSSQGATGELFF. In DNA form, the CDR3 reads TGTGCCAGCAGTTCCCAGGGGGCCACCGGGGAGCTGTTTTTT.

This clone was seen only once. The rearrangement joins TRBV5-1 to TRBJ1-1, with TRBD1 identical over 7 bases. Germline-derived CDR1 and CDR2 are SGHRS and YFSETQ. The CDR3 extends over 16 amino acids. The trim removed 4 bases at V and 7 bases at J, leaving 16 bases unmatched. Written as DNA, the CDR3 is TGCGCCAGCAGCGTCATCGGACAGGTCGGAGACGGTGAAGCTTTCTTT. It encodes CASSVIGQVGDGEAFF.

The rearrangement links TRBV6-5 to TRBJ1-1; D remains ambiguous. The CDR3 is 15 amino acids. Germline loops: CDR1 MNHEY, CDR2 SVGAGI. V was pared by 2 bases and J by 3 bases, with 13 bases between. CDR3 bases: TGTGCCAGCAGTTACCATTCGAGGCCGGACACTGAAGCTTTCTTT. It translates to CASSYHSRPDTEAFF.

This chain connects TRBV7-9 to TRBJ2-1; 7 positions agree with TRBD1. The J segment lost 2 bases and the V segment lost 3 bases, leaving 4 bases of the junction unmatched. Looked up from germline, CDR1 is SEHNR and CDR2 is FQNEAQ (reference sequence). The CDR3 has 15 amino acids. CDR3 protein: CASSLRQGAYNEQFF. The CDR3 DNA reads as TGTGCCAGCAGCTTGCGACAGGGCGCCTACAATGAGCAGTTCTTC.

This chain uses TRBV28 with TRBJ1-1, with TRBD1 matching 10 bases. From germline, CDR1 is MDHEN and CDR2 SYDVKM. The junction had 1 base not matched to a gene; V was cut back by 2 bases and J by 1 base. There are 15 residues in the CDR3. CDR3 sequence (DNA): TGTGCCAGCAGTTTAGGACAGGGGGGGAACACTGAAGCTTTCTTT. It is translated as CASSLGQGGNTEAFF.

V is TRBV30 and J is TRBJ2-2; TRBD2 matches at 11 bases. The CDR3 covers 17 residues. Unmatched junction bases numbered 8, after V lost 0 bases and J lost 5 bases. Germline values: CDR1 GTSNPN, CDR2 SVGIG (reference sequence). CDR3 loop: CAWSVLAGGPMTGELFF. In DNA, the CDR3 is TGTGCCTGGAGTGTGTTAGCGGGGGGGCCTATGACCGGGGAGCTGTTTTTT. Supplemented by reference TRBV30 and TRBJ2-2, the full variable domain reads SQTIHQWPATLVQPVGSPLSLECTVEGTSNPNLYWYRQAAGRGLQLLFYSVGIGQISSEVPQNLSASRPQDRQFILSSKKLLLSDSGFYLCAWSVLAGGPMTGELFFGEGSRLTVL.

The CDR3 sequence is CASSSSGRGNTGELFF. The CDR3 region has the DNA TGTGCCAGCTCATCCTCGGGGAGGGGGAACACCGGGGAGCTGTTTTTT. This chain connects TRBV18 to TRBJ2-2; 7 nucleotides align to TRBD2. V dropped 5 bases and J dropped 1; count of bases not matched to a gene: 7. This CDR3 contains 16 residues. Germline V gives CDR1 KGHSH, CDR2 LQKENI.

The CDR3 is CASSDPFGGYYGYTF. CDR3 sequence (DNA): TGTGCCAGTAGCGACCCTTTCGGGGGATACTATGGCTACACCTTC. The genes are TRBV19 and TRBJ1-2; maybe TRBD1 (5 bases). V was shortened by 6 bases and J by 3 bases, with 17 bases between the two germline ends. The CDR3 is made up of 15 amino acids. Germline-derived CDR1 and CDR2 are LNHDA and SQIVND (reference sequence).

This chain links TRBV28 with TRBJ1-2; 8 positions agree with TRBD1. The CDR3 consists of 13 residues. The ends lost 8 bases at V and 3 bases at J; junction bases unmatched: 5. CDR1 is MDHEN, CDR2 SYDVKM, per germline. The CDR3 sequence: CASGRGPDYGYTF. The CDR3 DNA sequence: TGTGCCAGCGGCAGGGGGCCAGACTATGGCTACACCTTC.

V and J are TRBV2 and TRBJ1-1; no firm D call. CDR1 and CDR2 from the germline V gene are SNHLY and FYNNEI. The CDR3 spans 14 residues. The ends were cut back, 1 base at V and 5 bases at J, with 11 bases in the middle. The CDR3 spells CASSEGGGRTEAFF. CDR3 in DNA: TGTGCCAGCAGTGAAGGAGGCGGTCGGACTGAAGCTTTCTTT.

The genes are TRBV30 and TRBJ1-4; the D is unclear. V lost 2 bases, J lost 7 bases, and 5 bases lay in between. The germline CDR1 and CDR2 sequences are GTSNPN and SVGIG (reference sequence). The CDR3 contains 11 residues. The CDR3 region is CAWSWAEKLFF. The CDR3 DNA is TGTGCCTGGAGTTGGGCTGAAAAACTGTTTTTT.

The rearrangement uses TRBV7-9 and TRBJ2-3; D not resolved. The CDR3 is 13 amino acids. Germline loops: CDR1 SEHNR, CDR2 FQNEAQ (reference sequence). The V and J ends lost 5 bases and 4 bases respectively, with 10 bases between them. CDR3 nucleotide sequence: TGTGCCAGCAGCGCCTCCGGTGCAGATACGCAGTATTTT. This codes for CASSASGADTQYF.

This chain uses TRBV6-6 with TRBJ2-7; D is possibly TRBD2 (5 bases). The CDR3 extends over 13 amino acids. CDR1 and CDR2 (germline): MNHNY, SVGAGI (reference sequence). The V gene lost 7 bases and the J gene lost 2 bases, with 12 bases spanning the gap. The CDR3 DNA sequence: TGTGCCAGCATCAAGAGGGAGCCCTACGAGCAGTACTTC. Amino acids: CASIKREPYEQYF.

CDR3 sequence reads: CASSSIQVVNEQFF. In nucleotides, the CDR3 is TGTGCCAGCAGTTCCATCCAGGTTGTGAATGAGCAGTTCTTC. The chain has TRBV6-5 and TRBJ2-1; no firm D call. Germline V gene lookup returns CDR1 MNHEY and CDR2 SVGAGI. The V end was cut by 4 bases, the J end by 7 bases, with 14 bases between. The length of the CDR3 is 14 residues.

CDR3 nucleotide sequence: TGTGCCAGCAGCTCCACCGGGGGAGGAGCAACAGAAGCTTTCTTT. It codes for CASSSTGGGATEAFF. This sequence joins TRBV5-6 and TRBJ1-1; D is possibly TRBD1 (5 bases). The V gene's germline CDR1 is SGHDT and CDR2 YYEEEE. The CDR3 sequence is 15 residues long. V lost 3 bases, J lost 8 bases, and 20 bases lay in between.

This clone has more than one count but fewer than ten. V gene TRBV16 combines with J gene TRBJ2-1, with TRBD1 matching 9 bases. The CDR3 has 15 amino acids. V dropped 0 bases and J dropped 9; count of bases not matched to a gene: 6. Germline-derived CDR1 and CDR2 are KGHSY and FQNENV. CDR3: CASSQSWTGDGEQFF. CDR3 bases: TGTGCCAGCAGCCAATCATGGACAGGGGATGGTGAGCAGTTCTTC.

This chain connects TRBV9 to TRBJ1-1; no clear D. V was cut by 0 bases and J by 1 base, with 13 bases left in between. CDR3 length: 16 amino acids. From germline, CDR1 is SGDLS and CDR2 YYNGEE. In DNA form, the CDR3 reads TGTGCCAGCAGCGTAGGAGGGTTTGACCAGAACACTGAAGCTTTCTTT. Translation gives CASSVGGFDQNTEAFF.

This clone has a handful of counts. V gene TRBV7-9 combines with J gene TRBJ1-4; D perhaps matches TRBD1 (5 bases). Germline V gene data show CDR1 as SEHNR and CDR2 as FQNEAQ (reference sequence). The CDR3 is made up of 13 amino acids. With 5 bases removed from V and 10 bases from J, the gap between germline ends came to 14 bases. The CDR3 here is CASSPQAGGKLFF. Written as DNA, the CDR3 is TGTGCCAGCAGCCCCCAGGCGGGGGGAAAACTGTTTTTT.

The chain uses TRBV18 and TRBJ2-1; TRBD1 agrees at 7 bases. The CDR3 sequence is 14 residues long. Trimming took 3 bases from V and 9 from J; bases not matched to a gene: 8. Germline V gives CDR1 KGHSH, CDR2 LQKENI. The CDR3 protein is CASSPGTVVSEQFF. Written as DNA, the CDR3 is TGTGCCAGCTCACCCGGGACAGTCGTCAGTGAGCAGTTCTTC.

This chain links TRBV13 with TRBJ2-2, with 8 bases lining up with TRBD1. V was pared by 5 bases and J by 4 bases, with 12 bases of the junction left unmatched. From germline, CDR1 is PRHDT and CDR2 FYEKMQ (reference sequence). The CDR3 length is 17 residues. The CDR3, as DNA: TGTGCCAGCAGCCAGAGGCTCGCAGGGGGCCCCACCGGGGAGCTGTTTTTT. Its protein product is CASSQRLAGGPTGELFF.

The rearrangement links TRBV7-2 to TRBJ2-1, with D possibly matching TRBD2 (6 bases). V lost 2 bases and J lost 7, with 21 bases in between. Germline CDR1 and CDR2: SGHTA and FQGNSA. The CDR3 runs to 17 residues. The CDR3 is CASSLSGFATGGNEQFF. CDR3 sequence (DNA): TGTGCCAGCAGCTTAAGTGGGTTTGCAACCGGAGGGAATGAGCAGTTCTTC.